These 2 T cell receptor beta chains originate from one sample sequenced in a study of control samples from healthy donors and cancer patients (dated by TCRdb to 2020 to 2021). The library was built by means of the immunoSEQ multiplex PCR assay. Entries here come from immuneACCESS through TCRdb and include only in-frame sequences with V and J called. Some clones fail to appear in such tables; in the studies checked, an unresolved V gene covers under half of the shortfall, and the cause of the remainder is unknown. This sample holds about 26,000 clones; 75% to 90% were observed only once. Clones ranked in the top ten supply 23% of the sample. Sequencing was carried out using PBMCs. The receptors stem from a man aged 55 to 70 with colorectal cancer.

This sequence joins TRBV19 and TRBJ2-3; tentative D call: TRBD1 (5 bases). The V end was cut by 2 bases, the J end by 1 base, with 13 bases between. This CDR3 has 16 residues. Germline V gives CDR1 LNHDA, CDR2 SQIVND (reference sequence). The CDR3 is CASSIMSQGRTDTQYF. CDR3 sequence (DNA): TGTGCCAGTAGTATAATGTCCCAGGGCCGCACAGATACGCAGTATTTT.

V and J are TRBV30 and TRBJ1-5; D is uncertain. This CDR3 spans 13 amino acids. Germline loops: CDR1 GTSNPN, CDR2 SVGIG (reference sequence). V was trimmed by 0 bases and J by 7 bases, leaving 10 bases between them. The CDR3, as DNA: TGTGCCTGGAGTGTCGGTGGGGAACAGCCCCAGCATTTT. Translation: CAWSVGGEQPQHF.